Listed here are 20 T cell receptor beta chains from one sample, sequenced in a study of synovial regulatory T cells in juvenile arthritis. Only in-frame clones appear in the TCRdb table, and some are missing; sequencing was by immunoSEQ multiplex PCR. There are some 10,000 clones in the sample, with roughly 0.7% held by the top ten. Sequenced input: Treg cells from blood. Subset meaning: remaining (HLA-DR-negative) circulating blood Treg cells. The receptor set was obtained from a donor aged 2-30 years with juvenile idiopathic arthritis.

The CDR3 sequence: CASSMGDVTYEQYF. The genes are TRBV19 and TRBJ2-7. The CDR3 spans 14 residues. No DNA is listed. CDR1 and CDR2 (germline): LNHDA, SQIVND (reference sequence).

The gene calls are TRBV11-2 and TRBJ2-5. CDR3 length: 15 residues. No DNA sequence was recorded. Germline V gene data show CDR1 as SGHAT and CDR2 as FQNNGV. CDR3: CASSLGLVGQETQYF.

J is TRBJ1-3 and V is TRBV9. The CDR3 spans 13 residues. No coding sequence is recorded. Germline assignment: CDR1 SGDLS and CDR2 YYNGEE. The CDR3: CASSVGIGNTIYF.

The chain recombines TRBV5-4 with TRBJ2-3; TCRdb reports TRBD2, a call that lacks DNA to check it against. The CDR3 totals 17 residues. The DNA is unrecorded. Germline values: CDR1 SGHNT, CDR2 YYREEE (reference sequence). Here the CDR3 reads CASSLEPSGGYTDTQYF.

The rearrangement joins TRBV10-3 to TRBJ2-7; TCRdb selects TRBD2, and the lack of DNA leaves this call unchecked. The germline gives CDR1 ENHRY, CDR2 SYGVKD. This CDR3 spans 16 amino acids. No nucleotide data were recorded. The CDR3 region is CAISEFAGRAQAEQYF.

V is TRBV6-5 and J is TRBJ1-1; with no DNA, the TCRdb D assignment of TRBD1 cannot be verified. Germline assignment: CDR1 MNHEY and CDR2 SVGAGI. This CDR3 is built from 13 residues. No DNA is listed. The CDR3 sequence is CASSYTGRTEAFF.

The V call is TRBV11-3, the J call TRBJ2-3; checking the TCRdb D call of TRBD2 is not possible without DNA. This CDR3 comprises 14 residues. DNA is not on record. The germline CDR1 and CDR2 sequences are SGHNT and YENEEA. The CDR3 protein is CASSLGASPDTQYF.

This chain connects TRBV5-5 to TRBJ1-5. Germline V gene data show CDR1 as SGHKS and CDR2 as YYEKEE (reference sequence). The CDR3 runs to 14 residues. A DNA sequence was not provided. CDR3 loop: CASSIGSSNQPQHF.

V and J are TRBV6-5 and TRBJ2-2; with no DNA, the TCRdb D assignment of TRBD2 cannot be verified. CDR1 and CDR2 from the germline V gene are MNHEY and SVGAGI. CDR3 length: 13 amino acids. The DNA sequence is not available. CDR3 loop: CASSREGAEELFF.

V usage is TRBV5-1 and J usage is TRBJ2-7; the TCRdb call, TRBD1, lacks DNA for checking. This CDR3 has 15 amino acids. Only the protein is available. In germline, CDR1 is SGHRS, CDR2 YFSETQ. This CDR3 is CASSLAGQGTNEQYF.

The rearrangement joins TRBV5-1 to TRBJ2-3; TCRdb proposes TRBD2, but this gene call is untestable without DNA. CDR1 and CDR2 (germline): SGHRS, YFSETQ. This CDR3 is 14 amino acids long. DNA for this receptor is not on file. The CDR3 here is CASSFSDSTDTQYF.

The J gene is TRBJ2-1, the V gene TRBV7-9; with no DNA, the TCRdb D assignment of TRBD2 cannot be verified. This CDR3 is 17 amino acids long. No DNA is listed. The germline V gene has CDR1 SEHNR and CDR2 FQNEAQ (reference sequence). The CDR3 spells CASRGGLAGGHHNEQFF.

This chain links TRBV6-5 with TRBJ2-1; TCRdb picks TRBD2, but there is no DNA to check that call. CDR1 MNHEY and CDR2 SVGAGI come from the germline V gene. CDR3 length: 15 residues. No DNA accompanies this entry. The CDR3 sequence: CASSYGGALYNEQFF.

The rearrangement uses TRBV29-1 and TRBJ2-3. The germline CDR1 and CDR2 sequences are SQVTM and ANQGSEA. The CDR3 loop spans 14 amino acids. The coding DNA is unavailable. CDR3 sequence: CSGVFSASTDTQYF.

The CDR3 here is CASSSLGPQETQYF. J is TRBJ2-5 and V is TRBV5-1. This CDR3 region has 14 residues. The nucleotide record is missing. Germline CDR1 reads SGHRS; CDR2 reads YFSETQ. Full variable domain (missing parts from reference TRBV5-1 and TRBJ2-5): KAGVTQTPRYLIKTRGQQVTLSCSPISGHRSVSWYQQTPGQGLQFLFEYFSETQRNKGNFPGRFSGRQFSNSRSEMNVSTLELGDSALYLCASSSLGPQETQYFGPGTRLLVL.

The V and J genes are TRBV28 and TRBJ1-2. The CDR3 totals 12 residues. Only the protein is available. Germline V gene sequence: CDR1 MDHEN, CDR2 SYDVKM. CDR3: CATTGVYYGYTF.

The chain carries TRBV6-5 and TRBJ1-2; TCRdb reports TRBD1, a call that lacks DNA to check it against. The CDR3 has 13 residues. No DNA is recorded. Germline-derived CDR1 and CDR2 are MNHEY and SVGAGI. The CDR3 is CASSYSQGIGYTF.

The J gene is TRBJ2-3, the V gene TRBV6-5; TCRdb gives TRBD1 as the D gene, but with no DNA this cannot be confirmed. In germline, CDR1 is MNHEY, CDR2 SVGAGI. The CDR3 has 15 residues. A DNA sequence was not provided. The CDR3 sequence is CASSLGRGYTDTQYF.

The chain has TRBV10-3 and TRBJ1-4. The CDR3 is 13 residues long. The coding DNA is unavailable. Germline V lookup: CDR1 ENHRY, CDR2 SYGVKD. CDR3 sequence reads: CAISPGIWEKLFF.

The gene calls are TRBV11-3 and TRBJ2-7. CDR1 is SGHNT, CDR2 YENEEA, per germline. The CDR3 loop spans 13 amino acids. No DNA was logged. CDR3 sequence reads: CASSSLSISEQYF. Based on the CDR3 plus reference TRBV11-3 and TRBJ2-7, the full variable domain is EAGVVQSPRYKIIEKKQPVAFWCNPISGHNTLYWYLQNLGQGPELLIRYENEEAVDDSQLPKDRFSAERLKGVDSTLKIQPAELGDSAVYLCASSSLSISEQYFGPGTRLTVT.